The rows below give T cell receptor beta chains drawn from one sample of a study of CD8+CD57+ T cells in acquired aplastic anemia. TCRdb reprocessed the reads via MiXCR and lists one record per CDR3 protein. Of 180,000 or so distinct CDR3 sequences detected, around 48% appear once; the ten largest clones hold 1.1%. The sequencing input was sorted CD4+, CD8+, or CD8+CD57+ T cells (not recorded which) from PBMCs. These receptor sequences come from a human donor with aplastic anemia. Each CDR3 is given with its conserved first and last residue. A D gene is named only where the DNA matches it firmly. Clone sizes are given selectively: once, few, many, or a class where the clone is expanded.

TRBV29-1	TRBJ1-2	-	-	CSISKTGGREASYTF	TGCAGTATCTCTAAAACAGGAGGGAGGGAGGCTAGCTACACCTTC
TRBV19	TRBJ2-3	-	TRBD2	CGTGRAGWGTDTQYF	TGTGGCACCGGGAGGGCTGGTTGGGGCACAGATACGCAGTATTTT
TRBV27	TRBJ1-5	-	-	CASSLSWGGASNQPRHF	TGTGCCAGCAGTTTATCGTGGGGGGGCGCGAGCAATCAGCCCCGGCATTTT
TRBV4-3	TRBJ2-2	few	TRBD2	CASSPRGMGGETGELFF	TGCGCCAGCAGCCCCCGCGGTATGGGAGGGGAGACCGGGGAGCTGTTTTTT
TRBV10-3	TRBJ1-1	-	-	CAISSDPVKKNTEAFF	TGTGCCATCAGCTCCGACCCAGTAAAAAAGAACACTGAAGCTTTCTTT
TRBV7-8	TRBJ2-1	-	-	CASSLAPYASVEQFF	TGTGCCAGCAGCTTAGCGCCATACGCTAGCGTTGAGCAGTTCTTC
TRBV4-2	TRBJ2-1	many	TRBD2	CASSPTSGGDNEQFF	TGTGCCAGCAGCCCAACTAGCGGGGGGGACAATGAGCAGTTCTTC
TRBV9	TRBJ1-2	many	TRBD1	CASSAGGGDYGYTF	TGTGCCAGCAGCGCAGGGGGGGGGGACTATGGCTACACCTTC
TRBV20-1	TRBJ1-1	many	-	CSAREDSPEAFF	TGCAGTGCTAGAGAGGACAGCCCTGAAGCTTTCTTT
TRBV7-2	TRBJ1-1	few	-	CASSLARASNTEAFF	TGTGCCAGCAGCTTAGCGAGGGCTTCGAACACTGAAGCTTTCTTT
TRBV20-1	TRBJ2-1	many	-	CSARSGNEQFF	TGCAGTGCTAGATCCGGGAATGAGCAGTTCTTC
TRBV11-1	TRBJ1-2	-	TRBD1	CASGQGQSYGYTF	TGTGCCAGTGGACAGGGCCAATCCTATGGCTACACCTTC
TRBV20-1	TRBJ2-7	many	-	CSARGGGRYEQYF	TGCAGTGCTAGGGGGGGCGGGCGGTACGAGCAGTACTTC
TRBV20-1	TRBJ2-7	many	-	CSATGPGDEQYF	TGCAGTGCTACAGGGCCGGGGGACGAGCAGTACTTC
TRBV6-5	TRBJ2-7	many	-	CASSYSRDGEQYF	TGTGCCAGCAGTTACAGTAGGGATGGGGAGCAGTACTTC
TRBV7-9	TRBJ1-6	-	-	CASSLGRGPPLHF	TGTGCCAGCAGCTTAGGCAGGGGTCCACCCCTCCACTTT